A single sample gave rise to the 13 T cell receptor beta chains below, sequenced in a study of pediatric ulcerative colitis. Clones were read by immunoSEQ multiplex PCR, and TCRdb kept only the in-frame ones, dropping some. The sample records 40,000 to 55,000 clones, 78% being singletons. One to two pinch biopsies were taken from the rectum during colonoscopy. Sequencing was performed on gut tissue. These receptors all stem from a girl aged 5-17 years with moderate ulcerative colitis.

This chain connects TRBV5-6 to TRBJ2-3; the match to TRBD2 covers 12 bases. Losses at the gene ends were 6 bases for V and 8 bases for J; bases not matched to a gene: 13. CDR3 size: 16 residues. CDR1 SGHDT and CDR2 YYEEEE come from the germline V gene. The CDR3 DNA reads as TGTGCCAGCACCTCCTCGACTAGCGGGAGTTATGGTACGCAGTATTTT. Translation: CASTSSTSGSYGTQYF.

This clone came up a few times. V and J are TRBV7-3 and TRBJ2-2, with unresolved D. Germline V lookup: CDR1 SGHTA, CDR2 FQGTGA. CDR3 size: 14 residues. The germline V and J ends were trimmed by 1 base and 0 bases, with 3 bases remaining between them. The CDR3 nucleotides are TGTGCCAGCAGCTTAATAGCGAACACCGGGGAGCTGTTTTTT. Translated, it gives CASSLIANTGELFF.

This clone has a single count. This CDR3 is CASSKGYRSHRWFF. The CDR3 DNA sequence: TGTGCCAGCAGCAAAGGGTACAGGTCACACCGGTGGTTCTTC. The chain joins TRBV21-1 to TRBJ2-1; TRBD1 is the table's D call, not checked against the DNA. TRBV21-1 represents a pseudogene. The CDR3 loop spans 14 amino acids.

This clone was seen more than once but under ten times. The V gene is TRBV6-5, the J gene TRBJ1-1, with D hard to call. Trimming removed 6 bases at V and 0 bases at J, with 8 bases between. The CDR3 runs to 13 residues. Germline V gene lookup returns CDR1 MNHEY and CDR2 SVGAGI. The CDR3 DNA reads as TGTGCCAGCAGCACAGTCATGAACACTGAAGCTTTCTTT. Amino acids: CASSTVMNTEAFF.

V is TRBV27 and J is TRBJ2-2; 8 bases map to TRBD1. CDR1 MNHEY and CDR2 SMNVEV come from the germline V gene (reference sequence). There are 18 residues in the CDR3. V lost 9 bases to trimming and J lost 1 base; unmatched junction nucleotides: 16. The DNA of the CDR3 is TGTGCCAGGACAACGGGACAGGACGCCCTATTGAACACCGGGGAGCTGTTTTTT. Translated: CARTTGQDALLNTGELFF.

The chain is built from TRBV7-8 and TRBJ1-1; D is possibly TRBD1 (5 bases). Trimming took off 3 bases at V and 4 bases at J, with 9 bases between the two ends. CDR1 is SGHVS, CDR2 FQNEAQ, per germline. This CDR3 has 13 amino acids. The CDR3 DNA follows: TGTGCCAGCAGCTTTAGGGGAGGCACTGAAGCTTTCTTT. This translates into CASSFRGGTEAFF.

The chain has TRBV11-2 and TRBJ1-2; D remains ambiguous. The germline V gene has CDR1 SGHAT and CDR2 FQNNGV. The V and J ends lost 0 bases and 5 bases respectively, with 16 bases between them. The CDR3 loop spans 16 amino acids. The CDR3 DNA sequence: TGTGCCAGCAGCTTAGAGAGCTTCCCGAATTTATATGGCTACACCTTC. Translated: CASSLESFPNLYGYTF.

This sequence joins TRBV5-8 and TRBJ2-2; D unresolved. CDR1 is SGHTS, CDR2 YDEGEE, per germline. The V end was cut by 3 bases, the J end by 4 bases, with 16 bases between. This CDR3 has 16 amino acids. The CDR3 sequence is CASSSGSPLGTGELFF. CDR3 bases: TGTGCCAGCAGCTCCGGATCGCCCCTAGGCACCGGGGAGCTGTTTTTT.

The V gene is TRBV19, the J gene TRBJ2-2, with 11 bases identical to TRBD1. CDR3 length equals 15 residues. Germline V gene sequence: CDR1 LNHDA, CDR2 SQIVND (reference sequence). The V gene end was trimmed by 4 bases and the J gene end by 7 bases; junction bases not matched to a gene: 5. CDR3 nucleotides: TGTGCCAGTAGTAGCCGGACAGGGGGCAGCGGGGAGCTGTTTTTT. It codes for CASSSRTGGSGELFF.

The chain combines TRBV7-9 with TRBJ1-1; the D gene is possibly TRBD1 (5 bases). Germline loops: CDR1 SEHNR, CDR2 FQNEAQ (reference sequence). V was pared by 4 bases and J by 4 bases, with 13 bases between. The CDR3 sequence is 14 residues long. The CDR3, as DNA: TGTGCCAGCAGCTGGGACTCAATGGGCACTGAAGCTTTCTTT. This translates into CASSWDSMGTEAFF.

This clone is termed medium-sized. CDR3 nucleotide sequence: TGCGCCAGCAGCTTGGTTAGCGGGGGGCCCAATGAGCAGTTCTTC. Protein sequence: CASSLVSGGPNEQFF. V and J are TRBV5-1 and TRBJ2-1; TRBD2 agrees at 10 bases. With V trimmed by 0 bases and J by 6 bases, 3 bases remained unmatched. The CDR3 is made up of 15 amino acids. The germline CDR1 and CDR2 sequences are SGHRS and YFSETQ.

The gene calls are TRBV5-1 and TRBJ1-1, with a weak D call TRBD1 (6 bases). This CDR3 comprises 13 residues. Trimming shortened V by 4 bases and J by 4 bases, and 11 bases separated the two germline ends. CDR1 and CDR2 from the germline V gene are SGHRS and YFSETQ. In DNA form, the CDR3 reads TGCGCCAGCAGCCCTACAGGGTCCACTGAAGCTTTCTTT. It is translated as CASSPTGSTEAFF.

This clone was seen a few times. J is TRBJ1-3 and V is TRBV19; D ambiguous. The CDR3 is 12 residues long. The V gene lost 8 bases and the J gene lost 4 bases, with 9 bases spanning the gap. In germline, CDR1 is LNHDA, CDR2 SQIVND (reference sequence). The CDR3 region has the DNA TGTGCCAGTTCGTGGTGGGGAAACACCATATATTTT. As protein: CASSWWGNTIYF.